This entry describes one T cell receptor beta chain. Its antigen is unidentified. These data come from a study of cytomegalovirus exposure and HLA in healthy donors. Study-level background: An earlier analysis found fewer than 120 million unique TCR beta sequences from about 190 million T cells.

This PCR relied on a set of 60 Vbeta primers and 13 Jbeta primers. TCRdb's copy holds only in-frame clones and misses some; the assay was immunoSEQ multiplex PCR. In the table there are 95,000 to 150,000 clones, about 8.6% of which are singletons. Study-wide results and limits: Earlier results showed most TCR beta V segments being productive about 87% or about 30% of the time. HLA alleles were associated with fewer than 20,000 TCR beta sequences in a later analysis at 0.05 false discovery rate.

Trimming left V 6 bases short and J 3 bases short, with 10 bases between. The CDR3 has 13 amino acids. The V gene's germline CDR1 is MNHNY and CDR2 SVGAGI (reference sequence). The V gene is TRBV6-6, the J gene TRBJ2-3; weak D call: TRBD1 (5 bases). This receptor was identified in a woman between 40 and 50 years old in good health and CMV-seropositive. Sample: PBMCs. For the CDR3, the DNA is TGTGCCAGCAGACGCAGGGAAACAGATACGCAGTATTTT. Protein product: CASRRRETDTQYF.